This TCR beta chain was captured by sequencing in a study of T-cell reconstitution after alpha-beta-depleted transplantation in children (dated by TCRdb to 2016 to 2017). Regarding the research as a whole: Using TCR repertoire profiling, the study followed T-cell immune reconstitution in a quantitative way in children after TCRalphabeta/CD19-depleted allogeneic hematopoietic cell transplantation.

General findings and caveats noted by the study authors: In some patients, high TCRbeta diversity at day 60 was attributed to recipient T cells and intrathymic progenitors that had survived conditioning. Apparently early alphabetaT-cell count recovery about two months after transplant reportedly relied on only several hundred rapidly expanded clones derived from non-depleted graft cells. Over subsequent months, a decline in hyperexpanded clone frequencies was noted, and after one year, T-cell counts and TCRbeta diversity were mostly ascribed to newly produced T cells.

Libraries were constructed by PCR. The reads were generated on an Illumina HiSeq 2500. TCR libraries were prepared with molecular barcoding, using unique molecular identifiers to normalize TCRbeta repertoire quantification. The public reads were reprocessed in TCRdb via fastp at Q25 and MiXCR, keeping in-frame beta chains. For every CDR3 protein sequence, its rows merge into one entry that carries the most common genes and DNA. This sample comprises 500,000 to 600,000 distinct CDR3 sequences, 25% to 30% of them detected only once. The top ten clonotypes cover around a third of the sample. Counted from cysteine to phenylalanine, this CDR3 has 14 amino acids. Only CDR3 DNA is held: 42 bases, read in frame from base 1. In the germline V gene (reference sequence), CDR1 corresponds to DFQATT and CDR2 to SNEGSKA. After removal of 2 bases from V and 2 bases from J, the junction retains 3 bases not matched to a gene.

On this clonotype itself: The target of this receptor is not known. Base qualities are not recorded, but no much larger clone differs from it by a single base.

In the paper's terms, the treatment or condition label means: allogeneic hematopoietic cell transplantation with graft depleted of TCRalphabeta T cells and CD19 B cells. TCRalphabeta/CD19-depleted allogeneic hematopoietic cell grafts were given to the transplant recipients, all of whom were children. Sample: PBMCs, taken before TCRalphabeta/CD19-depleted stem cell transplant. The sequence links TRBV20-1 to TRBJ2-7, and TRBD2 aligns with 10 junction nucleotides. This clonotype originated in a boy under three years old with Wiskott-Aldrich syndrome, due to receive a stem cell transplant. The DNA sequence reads TGCAGTGCTAGAAGGACTAGCGGAGCCTACGAGCAGTACTTC. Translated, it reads CSARRTSGAYEQYF.